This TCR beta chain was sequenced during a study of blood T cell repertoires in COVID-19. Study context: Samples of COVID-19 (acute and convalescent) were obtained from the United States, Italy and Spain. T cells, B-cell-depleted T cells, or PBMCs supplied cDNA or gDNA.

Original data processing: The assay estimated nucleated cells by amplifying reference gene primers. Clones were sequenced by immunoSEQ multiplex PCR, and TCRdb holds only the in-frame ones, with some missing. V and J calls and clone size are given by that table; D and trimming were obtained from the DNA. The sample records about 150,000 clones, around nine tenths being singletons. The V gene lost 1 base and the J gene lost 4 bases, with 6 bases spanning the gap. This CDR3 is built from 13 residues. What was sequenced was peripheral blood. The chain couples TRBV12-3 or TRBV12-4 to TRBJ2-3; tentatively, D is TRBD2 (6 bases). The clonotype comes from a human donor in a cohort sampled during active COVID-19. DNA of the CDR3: TGTGCCAGCAGTTTAGGGAGGGCAGATACGCAGTATTTT. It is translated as CASSLGRADTQYF.